What follows are 9 T cell receptor beta chains derived from one specimen sequenced in a study of cytomegalovirus exposure and HLA in healthy donors. The primer mix had 60 Vbeta and 13 Jbeta primers. Some clones are missing from TCRdb's copy, which holds only in-frame ones; the method was immunoSEQ multiplex PCR. The sample yields 80,000 to 90,000 clones, approximately 79% seen once. The sequenced sample consisted of PBMCs. The receptors shown here come from a man aged 25 to 40 in good health and CMV-seronegative.

This clone turned up a few times. The J gene is TRBJ2-3, the V gene TRBV27; D unclear. Trimming cost V 2 bases and J 4 bases, with 7 bases left between them. The CDR3 totals 13 residues. CDR1 and CDR2 from the germline V gene are MNHEY and SMNVEV (reference sequence). The CDR3 loop reads CASSLVAPDTQYF. The CDR3, as DNA: TGTGCCAGCAGTTTAGTGGCCCCAGATACGCAGTATTTT.

This sequence joins TRBV4-3 and TRBJ2-7, with TRBD1 matching over 7 bases. The germline V gene encodes CDR1 LGHNA and CDR2 YSLEER. The CDR3 length is 15 residues. The V and J ends lost 4 bases and 0 bases, in that order; junction bases with no gene match: 6. The CDR3 coding sequence is TGCGCCAGCAGCCTTCTAAGGGACAGCTCCTACGAGCAGTACTTC. This codes for CASSLLRDSSYEQYF.

The chain is built from TRBV28 and TRBJ1-2; tentatively, D is TRBD1 (5 bases). The CDR3 has 13 residues. V dropped 4 bases and J dropped 7 bases, with 13 bases sitting between them. Germline CDR1 reads MDHEN; CDR2 reads SYDVKM. CDR3 in DNA: TGTGCCAGCAGTTCTATACAGGTAGCTGGCTACACCTTC. It specifies CASSSIQVAGYTF.

The rearrangement joins TRBV13 to TRBJ2-7, with D possibly matching TRBD2 (5 bases). V lost 10 bases and J lost 3, with 13 bases in between. The CDR3 consists of 12 residues. Germline V gene data show CDR1 as PRHDT and CDR2 as FYEKMQ (reference sequence). The CDR3 region is CATGETGYEQYF. For the CDR3, the DNA is TGTGCCACCGGGGAAACTGGCTACGAGCAGTACTTC. The full variable domain, completed using reference TRBV13 and TRBJ2-7, is AAGVIQSPRHLIKEKRETATLKCYPIPRHDTVYWYQQGPGQDPQFLISFYEKMQSDKGSIPDRFSAQQFSDYHSELNMSSLELGDSALYFCATGETGYEQYFGPGTRLTVT.

The J gene is TRBJ1-2, the V gene TRBV10-3; 7 bases line up with TRBD1. Per germline, CDR1 ENHRY and CDR2 SYGVKD. The CDR3 is 12 residues long. The V gene end was trimmed by 9 bases and the J gene end by 4 bases; junction bases not matched to a gene: 5. The CDR3 spells CAITRDSYGYTF. The CDR3 region has the DNA TGTGCCATTACACGGGACAGCTATGGCTACACCTTC.

As for this clone: Sequence at one end of the junction differs from germline and may be a read error. The J gene is TRBJ1-5, the V gene TRBV5-5, with D perhaps matching TRBD1 (5 bases). The CDR3 consists of 14 residues. Germline CDR1 reads SGHKS; CDR2 reads YYEKEE (reference sequence). The CDR3: CASSLVDSYQPQHF. The CDR3 DNA reads as TGTGCCAGCAGCTTAGTAGACAGCTATCAACCCCAGCATTTT.

This clone was recorded only once. This chain connects TRBV7-3 to TRBJ2-3; D is unclear. Looked up from germline, CDR1 is SGHTA and CDR2 is FQGTGA. This CDR3 comprises 15 residues. The V gene lost 4 bases and the J gene lost 10 bases, with 21 bases spanning the gap. The CDR3 reads CASSSSSLDSAAQYF. In DNA form, the CDR3 reads TGTGCCAGCAGCTCCTCTTCCTTAGACTCGGCGGCGCAGTATTTT.

This sequence joins TRBV7-2 and TRBJ2-1; 10 bases fit TRBD2. V was clipped by 4 bases and J by 10 bases; unmatched bases: 10. Per the germline V gene, CDR1 is SGHTA and CDR2 is FQGNSA. The CDR3 covers 15 residues. In DNA, the CDR3 is TGTGCCAGCAGCTCCCATAGCGGGGGGCCAAAGGAGCAGTTCTTC. This gives the protein CASSSHSGGPKEQFF.

In DNA form, the CDR3 reads TGTGCCAGCTCACCAGTGACAGGGAGCAATCAGCCCCAGCATTTT. This translates into CASSPVTGSNQPQHF. The chain couples TRBV18 to TRBJ1-5; 7 bases line up with TRBD1. Germline lookup yields CDR1 KGHSH and CDR2 LQKENI. The ends lost 2 bases at V and 1 base at J; junction bases unmatched: 2. The CDR3 runs to 15 residues.